Below are 25 T cell receptor beta chains sequenced from a single sample in a study of cytomegalovirus exposure and HLA in healthy donors. The protocol was immunoSEQ multiplex PCR, while the TCRdb copy is restricted to in-frame clones and leaves out a portion. The sample carries about 200,000 clones, about 81% recorded once. Material: PBMCs. Receptor source: a woman in her twenties or thirties in good health and CMV-seronegative.

V and J are TRBV6-1 and TRBJ2-3; 9 nucleotides align to TRBD2. The CDR3 covers 15 residues. J lost 4 bases, V lost 6 bases, and 8 bases had no gene match. The germline gives CDR1 MNHNS, CDR2 SASEGT. The CDR3 loop is CASRPGTSRADTQYF. In nucleotides, the CDR3 is TGTGCCAGCAGACCCGGGACTAGCAGAGCAGATACGCAGTATTTT.

The chain carries TRBV5-6 and TRBJ2-1; 10 bases are shared with TRBD2. In germline, CDR1 is SGHDT, CDR2 YYEEEE. Trimming took 4 bases from V and 4 from J; bases not matched to a gene: 11. The CDR3 loop spans 17 amino acids. The CDR3 DNA reads as TGTGCCAGCAGCCGGAGACCTAGCGGGGGCCATTACAATGAGCAGTTCTTC. This sequence encodes CASSRRPSGGHYNEQFF.

Notes on this clone: In the same sample, other DNA sequences code for this CDR3. V and J are TRBV6-5 and TRBJ2-5; D remains unclear. The CDR3 is made up of 11 amino acids. Deletions cut 2 bases from V and 4 bases from J, with 2 bases between. Looked up from germline, CDR1 is MNHEY and CDR2 is SVGAGI. CDR3 region: CASSYLETQYF. The DNA of the CDR3 is TGTGCCAGCAGTTACCTAGAGACCCAGTACTTC.

The chain combines TRBV7-9 with TRBJ2-7, with 9 positions matching TRBD2. The CDR3 totals 15 residues. With 2 bases clipped from V and 4 bases from J, the junction kept 6 bases outside the gene matches. From germline, CDR1 is SEHNR and CDR2 FQNEAQ (reference sequence). In DNA form, the CDR3 reads TGTGCCAGCAGCTTACCCGGGACTAGCAGTTACGAGCAGTACTTC. As protein: CASSLPGTSSYEQYF.

The chain recombines TRBV5-1 with TRBJ2-5, with 9 bases that match TRBD1. Per the germline V gene, CDR1 is SGHRS and CDR2 is YFSETQ. The junction had 4 bases not matched to a gene; V was cut back by 3 bases and J by 4 bases. CDR3 length: 14 amino acids. The CDR3 here is CASSWTGDGETQYF. The DNA for the CDR3 is TGCGCCAGCAGCTGGACAGGGGATGGAGAGACCCAGTACTTC.

This chain uses TRBV27 with TRBJ1-5, with D tentatively TRBD1 (5 bases). The CDR3 is 12 residues long. Germline assignment: CDR1 MNHEY and CDR2 SMNVEV (reference sequence). V was clipped by 3 bases and J by 7 bases, with 7 bases between them. This chain's CDR3 is CASSFKGQPQHF. In DNA, the CDR3 is TGTGCCAGCAGTTTTAAGGGGCAGCCCCAGCATTTT.

This clone was seen a single time. The chain carries TRBV11-2 and TRBJ2-3; a weak D match, TRBD2 (6 bases). The germline V and J ends were trimmed by 0 bases and 11 bases, with 9 bases remaining between them. Per germline, CDR1 SGHAT and CDR2 FQNNGV. The CDR3 extends over 12 amino acids. CDR3: CASSLEVAEQYF. The DNA for the CDR3 is TGTGCCAGCAGCTTAGAGGTAGCGGAGCAGTATTTT.

The chain is built from TRBV9 and TRBJ2-3; D not certain. Trimming removed 0 bases at V and 0 bases at J, with 11 bases between. Looked up from germline, CDR1 is SGDLS and CDR2 is YYNGEE. The CDR3 spans 16 residues. In DNA form, the CDR3 reads TGTGCCAGCAGCGTAGCTCTACCTAGGAGCACAGATACGCAGTATTTT. This translates into CASSVALPRSTDTQYF. The entire variable domain, with the rest obtained from reference TRBV9 and TRBJ2-3, is as follows: DSGVTQTPKHLITATGQRVTLRCSPRSGDLSVYWYQQSLDQGLQFLIQYYNGEERAKGNILERFSAQQFPDLHSELNLSSLELGDSALYFCASSVALPRSTDTQYFGPGTRLTVL.

The V gene is TRBV9, the J gene TRBJ2-5; D perhaps matches TRBD2 (7 bases). Trimming took off 0 bases at V and 6 bases at J, with 15 bases between the two ends. The CDR3 has 15 amino acids. CDR1 is SGDLS, CDR2 YYNGEE, per germline. The CDR3 region has the DNA TGTGCCAGCAGCGTAGTGTCGGGGGGCCTGAAGACCCAGTACTTC. Residues: CASSVVSGGLKTQYF.

The chain links TRBV30 to TRBJ2-3; D is undetermined. From germline, CDR1 is GTSNPN and CDR2 SVGIG (reference sequence). CDR3 length: 15 amino acids. Trimming shortened V by 1 base and J by 2 bases, and 13 bases separated the two germline ends. The CDR3, as DNA: TGTGCCTGGAGTGCAGGCCTCATACCCACAGATACGCAGTATTTT. As protein: CAWSAGLIPTDTQYF. The full variable domain, in which reference TRBV30 and TRBJ2-3 provide the parts outside the CDR3, is SQTIHQWPATLVQPVGSPLSLECTVEGTSNPNLYWYRQAAGRGLQLLFYSVGIGQISSEVPQNLSASRPQDRQFILSSKKLLLSDSGFYLCAWSAGLIPTDTQYFGPGTRLTVL.

The rearrangement joins TRBV2 to TRBJ2-3; D remains ambiguous. The V end was cut by 5 bases, the J end by 1 base, with 10 bases between. Looked up from germline, CDR1 is SNHLY and CDR2 is FYNNEI. CDR3 length: 14 residues. In DNA, the CDR3 is TGTGCCAGCAGTCTGTCCACGGGCACAGATACGCAGTATTTT. Amino acids: CASSLSTGTDTQYF.

The rearrangement uses TRBV6-5 and TRBJ2-7; D is perhaps TRBD1 (6 bases). Germline CDR1 MNHEY, CDR2 SVGAGI. The ends were cut back, 5 bases at V and 4 bases at J, with 18 bases in the middle. CDR3 size: 15 residues. CDR3 bases: TGTGCCAGCAGTCGCCCCTTACAGGGAACGTACGAGCAGTACTTC. This sequence encodes CASSRPLQGTYEQYF.

The CDR3 nucleotides are TGCGCCAGCAGGAACTCCCCTAACACCGGGGAGCTGTTTTTT. Amino acid sequence: CASRNSPNTGELFF. V gene TRBV10-1 combines with J gene TRBJ2-2; D not resolved. Between the trimmed V and J ends, which lost 6 bases and 2 bases, there was a span of 10 bases. The germline CDR1 and CDR2 sequences are WNHNN and SYGVQD (reference sequence). The CDR3 is 14 amino acids.

This chain links TRBV28 with TRBJ2-3; possibly TRBD2 for D (5 bases). The CDR3 spans 15 residues. Germline V gives CDR1 MDHEN, CDR2 SYDVKM. Deletions cut 7 bases from V and 2 bases from J, with 16 bases between. In DNA, the CDR3 is TGTGCCAGCACCTCGGAGGTCACCCCCACAGATACGCAGTATTTT. Its translation: CASTSEVTPTDTQYF.

This clone was seen only once. The chain carries TRBV5-1 and TRBJ2-2; 10 bases map to TRBD2. The CDR3 sequence is 15 residues long. V trimming: 2 bases; J trimming: 5 bases; junction bases outside the gene matches: 3. In germline, CDR1 is SGHRS, CDR2 YFSETQ. As DNA, the CDR3 is TGCGCCAGCAGCTTACTAGCGGGGACGACCGGGGAGCTGTTTTTT. Protein: CASSLLAGTTGELFF. Drawing the rest from reference TRBV5-1 and TRBJ2-2, the complete variable domain is KAGVTQTPRYLIKTRGQQVTLSCSPISGHRSVSWYQQTPGQGLQFLFEYFSETQRNKGNFPGRFSGRQFSNSRSEMNVSTLELGDSALYLCASSLLAGTTGELFFGEGSRLTVL.

V is TRBV5-1 and J is TRBJ2-7, with TRBD2 matching over 9 bases. CDR3 length equals 16 residues. The V segment lost 4 bases and the J segment 1 base; nucleotides outside the gene matches: 9. Germline loops: CDR1 SGHRS, CDR2 YFSETQ. The CDR3 DNA sequence: TGCGCCAGCAGCCCGGGGGTAGCGGGGGTTTCCTACGAGCAGTACTTC. Its translation: CASSPGVAGVSYEQYF.

V usage is TRBV5-1 and J usage is TRBJ2-1; D ambiguous. The germline gives CDR1 SGHRS, CDR2 YFSETQ. The CDR3 is 12 residues long. V was cut by 1 base and J by 5 bases, with 4 bases left in between. For the CDR3, the DNA is TGCGCCAGCAGCTTGCCCGACAATGAGCAGTTCTTC. Translating it yields CASSLPDNEQFF.

The V gene is TRBV5-1, the J gene TRBJ2-5; the D gene is possibly TRBD1 (6 bases). Germline lookup yields CDR1 SGHRS and CDR2 YFSETQ. The CDR3 has 12 residues. V lost 4 bases to trimming and J lost 4 bases, with 8 bases between them. CDR3 nucleotide sequence: TGCGCCAGCAGCCCAGGGGCAGAGACCCAGTACTTC. Its translation is CASSPGAETQYF.

The CDR3 reads CASTKDWTGAYEQYF. Here the CDR3 DNA reads TGTGCCAGCACCAAGGACTGGACAGGGGCCTACGAGCAGTACTTC. The chain carries TRBV14 and TRBJ2-7, with 9 bases aligning to TRBD1. The CDR3 runs to 15 residues. With V trimmed by 7 bases and J by 2 bases, 9 bases remained unmatched. Per germline, CDR1 SGHDN and CDR2 FVKESK.

This chain connects TRBV30 to TRBJ1-2, with 12 bases matching TRBD1. The germline CDR1 and CDR2 sequences are GTSNPN and SVGIG (reference sequence). The CDR3 is 14 residues long. The trim removed 4 bases at V and 4 bases at J, leaving 4 bases unmatched. The CDR3 DNA reads as TGTGCCTGGACCCCGGGACAGGGGGCCTATGGCTACACCTTC. Translation gives CAWTPGQGAYGYTF.

The chain is built from TRBV19 and TRBJ2-5, with TRBD2 matching over 12 bases. Germline-derived CDR1 and CDR2 are LNHDA and SQIVND (reference sequence). The V and J ends lost 5 bases and 4 bases, in that order; junction bases with no gene match: 8. The CDR3 is 16 amino acids. CDR3 residues: CASSPRTSGAGETQYF. Written as DNA, the CDR3 is TGTGCCAGTAGTCCGCGGACTAGCGGGGCCGGAGAGACCCAGTACTTC.

The chain joins TRBV5-1 to TRBJ2-7; 7 nucleotides line up with TRBD2. Germline CDR1 SGHRS, CDR2 YFSETQ. There are 11 residues in the CDR3. Trimming removed 3 bases from V and 10 bases from J; junction bases left unmatched: 4. CDR3 in amino acids: CASSWGGLQYF. Here the CDR3 DNA reads TGCGCCAGCAGCTGGGGGGGTTTACAGTACTTC.

The DNA of the CDR3 is TGTGCCAGCAGCTCCTTTTCGGGGAGCTCCTACAATGAGCAGTTCTTC. Protein: CASSSFSGSSYNEQFF. V gene TRBV5-5 combines with J gene TRBJ2-1, with a tentative D call TRBD2 (5 bases). The CDR3 covers 16 residues. Per the germline V gene, CDR1 is SGHKS and CDR2 is YYEKEE (reference sequence). V was shortened by 3 bases and J by 0 bases, with 13 bases between the two germline ends.

The chain links TRBV15 to TRBJ2-5; 12 bases match TRBD1. Germline lookup yields CDR1 LNHNV and CDR2 YYDKDF (reference sequence). The CDR3 has 14 amino acids. J lost 5 bases, V lost 10 bases, and 8 bases had no gene match. The CDR3 region has the DNA TGTGCCAGTTCGCGGGACAGGGGGCCCGAGACCCAGTACTTC. It yields the protein CASSRDRGPETQYF.

This clone was observed a handful of times. V usage is TRBV2 and J usage is TRBJ2-3; tentatively, D is TRBD1 (5 bases). Germline CDR1 SNHLY, CDR2 FYNNEI. The CDR3 length is 14 residues. Trimming took 3 bases from V and 4 from J, leaving 11 bases between them. The CDR3 DNA follows: TGTGCCAGCAGTGATAACCAGGGCCCAGATACGCAGTATTTT. This gives the protein CASSDNQGPDTQYF. Combining the CDR3 with reference TRBV2 and TRBJ2-3 gives the whole variable domain EPEVTQTPSHQVTQMGQEVILRCVPISNHLYFYWYRQILGQKVEFLVSFYNNEISEKSEIFDDQFSVERPDGSNFTLKIRSTKLEDSAMYFCASSDNQGPDTQYFGPGTRLTVL.